This T cell receptor (beta chain) was recorded in a study of blood T cell repertoires in COVID-19. Overall study context: Spain, Italy and the United States supplied samples that represented acute and convalescent COVID-19. Nucleic acid was either cDNA or gDNA, and it came from T cells, B-cell-depleted T cells, or PBMCs.

As originally analysed: It was from reference gene primer amplification that nucleated cell counts were estimated. Generated by immunoSEQ multiplex PCR, the TCRdb table keeps only in-frame clones and is missing some. V and J calls plus clone size are reproduced from that table; the DNA served to infer D and trimming. The sample shows more than 200,000 clones, 80% to 90% of them seen only once. V was pared by 0 bases and J by 3 bases, with 20 bases between. The CDR3 contains 18 residues. Germline V gene lookup returns CDR1 ENHRY and CDR2 SYGVKD. This rearrangement joins TRBV10-3 to TRBJ1-2; unclear D gene. The sample consisted of peripheral blood. This TCR came from a woman between 40 and 50 years old with active or convalescent COVID-19. CDR3 sequence: CAISESSKGGGWDYGYTF. CDR3 nucleotides: TGTGCCATCAGTGAGTCGAGCAAGGGAGGAGGCTGGGACTATGGCTACACCTTC.